This T cell receptor beta chain is drawn from a study of T cell responses to AZD1222 COVID-19 vaccine. CDR3 length: 14 amino acids. V was pared by 3 bases and J by 7 bases, with 10 bases between. Germline V gene data show CDR1 as MNHNY and CDR2 as SVGAGI (reference sequence). Clones were sequenced by immunoSEQ multiplex PCR, and TCRdb holds only the in-frame ones, with some missing. The sample shows tens of thousands of clones, roughly 90% of them seen only once. General study results and limits: Nearly half of the spike-specific TCRs reportedly recognize variant regions that carry no mutations.

Concerning this clone itself: Its antigen remains unknown.

The sequenced sample was peripheral blood, obtained on day 0 of AZD1222 vaccination. The sequence came from an adult in good health. This chain joins TRBV6-6 and TRBJ1-6; D call uncertain. The CDR3 here is CASSYFQPNSPLHF. As DNA, the CDR3 is TGTGCCAGCAGTTATTTCCAGCCGAATTCACCCCTCCACTTT.